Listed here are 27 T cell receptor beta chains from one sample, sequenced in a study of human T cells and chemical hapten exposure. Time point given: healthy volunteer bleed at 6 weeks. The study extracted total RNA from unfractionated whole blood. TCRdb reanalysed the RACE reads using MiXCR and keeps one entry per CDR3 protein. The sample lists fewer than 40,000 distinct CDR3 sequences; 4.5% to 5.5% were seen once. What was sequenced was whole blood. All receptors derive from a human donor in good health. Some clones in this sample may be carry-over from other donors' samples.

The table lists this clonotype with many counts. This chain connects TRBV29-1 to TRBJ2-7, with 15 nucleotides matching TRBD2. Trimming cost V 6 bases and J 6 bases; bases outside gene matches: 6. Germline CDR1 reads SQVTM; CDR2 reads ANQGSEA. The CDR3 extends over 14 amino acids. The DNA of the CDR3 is TGCAGCGTAGCCGGGACTAGCGGGAGGAGCGAGCAGTACTTC. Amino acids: CSVAGTSGRSEQYF.

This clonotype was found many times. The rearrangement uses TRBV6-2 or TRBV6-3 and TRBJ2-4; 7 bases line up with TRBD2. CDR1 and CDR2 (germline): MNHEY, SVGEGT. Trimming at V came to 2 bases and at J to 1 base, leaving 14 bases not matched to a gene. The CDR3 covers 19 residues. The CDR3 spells CASSYGDYLISVAKNIQYF. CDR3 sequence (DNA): TGTGCCAGCAGTTACGGGGACTATCTTATTTCAGTGGCCAAAAACATTCAGTACTTC.

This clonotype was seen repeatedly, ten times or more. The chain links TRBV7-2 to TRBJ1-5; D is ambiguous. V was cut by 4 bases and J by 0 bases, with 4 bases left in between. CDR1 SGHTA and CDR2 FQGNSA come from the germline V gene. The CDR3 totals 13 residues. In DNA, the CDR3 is TGTGCCAGCAGCTGGAATAGCAATCAGCCCCAGCATTTT. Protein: CASSWNSNQPQHF.

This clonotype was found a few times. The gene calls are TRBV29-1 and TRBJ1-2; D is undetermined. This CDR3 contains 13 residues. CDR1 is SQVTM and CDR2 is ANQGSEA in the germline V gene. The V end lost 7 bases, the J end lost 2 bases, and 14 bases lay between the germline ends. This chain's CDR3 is CSALKDGNYGYTF. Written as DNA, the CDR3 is TGCAGCGCCTTAAAGGACGGAAACTATGGCTACACCTTC.

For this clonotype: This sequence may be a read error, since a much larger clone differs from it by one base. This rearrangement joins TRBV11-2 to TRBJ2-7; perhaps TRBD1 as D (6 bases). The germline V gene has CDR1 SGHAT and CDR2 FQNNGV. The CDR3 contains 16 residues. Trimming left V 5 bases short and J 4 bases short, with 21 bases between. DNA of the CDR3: TGTGCCAGCAGCCTAGGGGGACATTCCCCGGTTTACGAGCAGTACTTC. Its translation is CASSLGGHSPVYEQYF.

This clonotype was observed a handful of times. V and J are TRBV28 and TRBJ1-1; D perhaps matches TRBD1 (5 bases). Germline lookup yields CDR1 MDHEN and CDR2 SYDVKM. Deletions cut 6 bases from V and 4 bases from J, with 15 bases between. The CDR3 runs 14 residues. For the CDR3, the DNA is TGTGCCAGCAGGCGGGGGGGGGATAGCACTGAAGCTTTCTTT. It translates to CASRRGGDSTEAFF.

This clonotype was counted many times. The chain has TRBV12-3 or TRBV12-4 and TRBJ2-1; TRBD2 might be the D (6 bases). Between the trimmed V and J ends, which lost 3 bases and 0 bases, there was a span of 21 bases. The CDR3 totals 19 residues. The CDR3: CASSFISLVGSLSYNEQFF. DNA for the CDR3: TGTGCCAGCAGTTTTATCTCGCTAGTCGGGAGTCTCTCCTACAATGAGCAGTTCTTC.

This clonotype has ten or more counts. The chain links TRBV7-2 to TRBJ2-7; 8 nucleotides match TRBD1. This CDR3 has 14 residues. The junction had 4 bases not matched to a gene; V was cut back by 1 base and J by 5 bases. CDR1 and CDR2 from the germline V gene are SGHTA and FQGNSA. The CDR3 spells CASSLVTGVNEQYF. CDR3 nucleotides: TGTGCCAGCAGCTTAGTGACAGGGGTGAACGAGCAGTACTTC.

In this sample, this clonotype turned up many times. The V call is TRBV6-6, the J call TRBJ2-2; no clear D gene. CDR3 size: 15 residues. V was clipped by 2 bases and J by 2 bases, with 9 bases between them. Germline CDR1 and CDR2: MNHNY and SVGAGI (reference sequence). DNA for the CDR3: TGTGCCAGCAGTTACCGACCAGCCAACACCGGGGAGCTGTTTTTT. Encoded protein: CASSYRPANTGELFF.

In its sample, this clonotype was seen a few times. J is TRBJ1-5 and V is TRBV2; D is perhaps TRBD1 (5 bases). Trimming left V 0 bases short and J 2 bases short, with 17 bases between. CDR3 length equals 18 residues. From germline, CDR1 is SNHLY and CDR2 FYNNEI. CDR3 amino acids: CASSEAKWGTLGNQPQHF. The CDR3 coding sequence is TGTGCCAGCAGTGAAGCCAAATGGGGGACTCTAGGCAATCAGCCCCAGCATTTT.

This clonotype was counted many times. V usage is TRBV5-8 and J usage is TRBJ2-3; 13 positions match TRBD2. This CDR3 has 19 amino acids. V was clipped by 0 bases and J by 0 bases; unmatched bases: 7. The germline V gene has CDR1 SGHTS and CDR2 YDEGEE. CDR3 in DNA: TGTGCCAGCAGCTTGGTGCTGACTAGCGGGGGGCCTAGCACAGATACGCAGTATTTT. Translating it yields CASSLVLTSGGPSTDTQYF.

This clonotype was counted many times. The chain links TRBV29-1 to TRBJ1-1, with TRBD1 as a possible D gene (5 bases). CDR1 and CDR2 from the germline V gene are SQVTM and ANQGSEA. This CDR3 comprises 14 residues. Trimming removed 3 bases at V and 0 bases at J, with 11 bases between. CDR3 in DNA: TGCAGCGTTGATCGGGGACGGCTGAACACTGAAGCTTTCTTT. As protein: CSVDRGRLNTEAFF.

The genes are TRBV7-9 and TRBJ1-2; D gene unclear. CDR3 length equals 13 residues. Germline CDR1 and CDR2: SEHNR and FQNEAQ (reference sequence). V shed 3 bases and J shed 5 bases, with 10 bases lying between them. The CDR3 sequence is CASSLGSSYGYTF. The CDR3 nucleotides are TGTGCCAGCAGCTTGGGCTCGAGTTATGGCTACACCTTC.

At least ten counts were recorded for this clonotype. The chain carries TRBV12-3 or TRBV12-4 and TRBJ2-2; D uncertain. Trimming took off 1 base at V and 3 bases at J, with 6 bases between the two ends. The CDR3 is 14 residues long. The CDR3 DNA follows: TGTGCCAGCAGTTTAGATGTAGACACCGGGGAGCTGTTTTTT. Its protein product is CASSLDVDTGELFF.

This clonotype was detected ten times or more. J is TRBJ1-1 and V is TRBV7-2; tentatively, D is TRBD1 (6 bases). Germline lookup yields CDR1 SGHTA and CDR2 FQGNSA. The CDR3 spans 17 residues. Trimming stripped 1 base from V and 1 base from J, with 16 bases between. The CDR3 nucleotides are TGTGCCAGCAGCTTAGGCCGGATGGACAGCGAGAACACTGAAGCTTTCTTT. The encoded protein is CASSLGRMDSENTEAFF.

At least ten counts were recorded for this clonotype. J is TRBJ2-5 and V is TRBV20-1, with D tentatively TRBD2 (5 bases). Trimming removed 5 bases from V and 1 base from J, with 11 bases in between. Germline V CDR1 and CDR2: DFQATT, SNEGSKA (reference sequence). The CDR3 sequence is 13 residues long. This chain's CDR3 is CSARRAGQETQYF. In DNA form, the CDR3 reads TGCAGTGCTCGCCGCGCGGGCCAAGAGACCCAGTACTTC.

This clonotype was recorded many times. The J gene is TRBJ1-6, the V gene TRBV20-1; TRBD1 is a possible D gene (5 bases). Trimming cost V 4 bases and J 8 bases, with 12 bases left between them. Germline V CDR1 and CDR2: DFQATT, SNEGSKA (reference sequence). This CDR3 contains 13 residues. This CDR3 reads CSATDSSYSPLHF. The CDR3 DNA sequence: TGCAGTGCTACAGACAGTTCCTATTCACCCCTCCACTTT.

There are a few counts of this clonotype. As DNA, the CDR3 is TGCAGTGCTCCGGGCAGCTGGCGGCAAGAAGCTTTCTTT. Its translation is CSAPGSWRQEAFF. This chain links TRBV20-1 with TRBJ1-1; D is unresolved. With 5 bases removed from V and 8 bases from J, the gap between germline ends came to 18 bases. This CDR3 spans 13 amino acids. In germline, CDR1 is DFQATT, CDR2 SNEGSKA (reference sequence).

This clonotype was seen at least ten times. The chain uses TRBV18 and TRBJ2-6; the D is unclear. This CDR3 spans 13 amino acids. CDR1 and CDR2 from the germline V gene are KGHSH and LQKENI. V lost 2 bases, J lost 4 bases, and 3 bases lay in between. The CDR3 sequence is CASSPGGANVLTF. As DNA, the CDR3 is TGTGCCAGCTCACCAGGGGGGGCCAACGTCCTGACTTTC.

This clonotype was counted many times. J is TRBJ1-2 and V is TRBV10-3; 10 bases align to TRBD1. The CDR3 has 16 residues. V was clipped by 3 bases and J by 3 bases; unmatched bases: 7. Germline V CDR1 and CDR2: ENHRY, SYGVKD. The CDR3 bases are TGTGCCATCAGTGAAAGAGGGGACAGGGGTGACTATGGCTACACCTTC. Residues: CAISERGDRGDYGYTF.

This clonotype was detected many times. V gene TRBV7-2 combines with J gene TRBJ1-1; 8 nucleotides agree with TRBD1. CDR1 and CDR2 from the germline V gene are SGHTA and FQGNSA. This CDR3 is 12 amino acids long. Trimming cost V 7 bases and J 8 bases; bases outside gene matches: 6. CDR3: CASTPGQGEAFF. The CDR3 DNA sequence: TGTGCCAGCACCCCAGGACAGGGAGAAGCTTTCTTT.

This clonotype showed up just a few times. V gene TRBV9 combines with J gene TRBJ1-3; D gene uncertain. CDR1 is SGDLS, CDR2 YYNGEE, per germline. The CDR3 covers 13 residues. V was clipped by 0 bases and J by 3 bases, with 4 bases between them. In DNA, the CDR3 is TGTGCCAGCAGCGTAGAGGGTGGAAACACCATATATTTT. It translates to CASSVEGGNTIYF.

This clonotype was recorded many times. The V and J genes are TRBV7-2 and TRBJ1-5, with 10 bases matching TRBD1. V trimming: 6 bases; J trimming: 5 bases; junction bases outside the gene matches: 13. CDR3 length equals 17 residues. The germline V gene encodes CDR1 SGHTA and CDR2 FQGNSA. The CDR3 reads CASSKDRQGAGDQPQHF. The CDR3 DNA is TGTGCCAGCAGTAAAGACAGACAGGGGGCTGGGGATCAGCCCCAGCATTTT.

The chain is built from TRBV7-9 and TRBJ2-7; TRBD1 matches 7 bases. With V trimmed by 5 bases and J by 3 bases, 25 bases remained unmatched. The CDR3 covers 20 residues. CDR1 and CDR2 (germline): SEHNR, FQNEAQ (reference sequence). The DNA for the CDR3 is TGTGCCAGCAGCCGAGTAAAGCCCGGGACAGACGAGAGGGTCCGCTACGAGCAGTACTTC. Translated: CASSRVKPGTDERVRYEQYF.

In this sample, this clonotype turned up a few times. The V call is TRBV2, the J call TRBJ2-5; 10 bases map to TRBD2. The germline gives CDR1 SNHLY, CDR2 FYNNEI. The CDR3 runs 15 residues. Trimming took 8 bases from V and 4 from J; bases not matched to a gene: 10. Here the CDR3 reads CASVEASGGSETQYF. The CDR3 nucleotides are TGTGCCAGCGTGGAGGCTAGCGGGGGTTCAGAGACCCAGTACTTC.

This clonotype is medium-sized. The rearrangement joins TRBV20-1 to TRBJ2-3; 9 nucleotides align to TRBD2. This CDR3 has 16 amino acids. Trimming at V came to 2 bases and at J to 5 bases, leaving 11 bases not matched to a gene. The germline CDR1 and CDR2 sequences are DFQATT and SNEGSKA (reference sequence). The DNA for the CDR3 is TGCAGTGCTAGAAGCGGACTAGCGTTAAGGGGAGATACGCAGTATTTT. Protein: CSARSGLALRGDTQYF.

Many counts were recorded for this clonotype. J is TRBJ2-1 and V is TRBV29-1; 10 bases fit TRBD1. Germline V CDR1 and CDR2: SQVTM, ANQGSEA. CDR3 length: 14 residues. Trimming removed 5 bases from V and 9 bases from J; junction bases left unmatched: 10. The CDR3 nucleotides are TGCAGCGTTCTAATGACAGGGGGCTTCACTGAGCAGTTCTTC. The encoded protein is CSVLMTGGFTEQFF.